A selection of T cell receptor beta chains follows, all from one sample in a study of T cells in Graves' hyperthyroidism and ophthalmopathy. In TCRdb, the multiplex PCR reads were re-called with MiXCR into one record per CDR3 protein. The sample holds approximately 420,000 distinct CDR3 sequences; roughly an eighth are singletons and the top ten take less than 6.5%. The specimen sequenced was blood. These receptors were taken from a woman aged 18-29 years with Graves' hyperthyroidism. CDR3s include the opening cysteine and the closing phenylalanine or tryptophan. The order of the fields is D gene, clone size, V gene, J gene, CDR3 protein, CDR3 DNA. A D gene is named only where the DNA matches it firmly. Clone size, where shown, is once, few, many, or a class for clones that have expanded.

-	many	TRBV20-1	TRBJ2-1	CSVAGGGNEQFF	TGCAGTGTAGCAGGGGGGGGGAATGAGCAGTTCTTC
-	-	TRBV19	TRBJ1-4	CASSPPGLTNEKLFF	TGTGCCAGTAGTCCCCCGGGCCTGACTAATGAAAAACTGTTTTTT
-	many	TRBV28	TRBJ2-3	CASSRGQRPRTDTQYF	TGTGCCAGCAGTCGCGGACAGCGCCCCCGCACAGATACGCAGTATTTT
TRBD1	many	TRBV28	TRBJ1-5	CASTSGQGGAQPQHF	TGTGCCAGCACCTCCGGACAGGGGGGAGCTCAGCCCCAGCATTTT
-	few	TRBV2	TRBJ2-6	CASKEDHRSGANVLTF	TGTGCCAGCAAAGAAGACCACCGCTCTGGGGCCAACGTCCTGACTTTC
-	many	TRBV7-9	TRBJ2-7	CASSWGRQAYEQYF	TGTGCCAGCAGCTGGGGACGTCAGGCCTACGAGCAGTACTTC
-	few	TRBV29-1	TRBJ1-1	CSVGGAKGEPEAFF	TGCAGCGTTGGGGGGGCAAAGGGCGAACCTGAAGCTTTCTTT
TRBD2	many	TRBV5-1	TRBJ2-1	CASSSGLFEPPDEQFF	TGCGCCAGCAGCTCGGGACTATTCGAACCTCCTGATGAGCAGTTCTTC
TRBD1	many	TRBV11-2	TRBJ2-7	CASSLTGGYEQYF	TGTGCCAGCAGCCTAACAGGGGGCTACGAGCAGTACTTC
TRBD2	-	TRBV12-3/TRBV12-4	TRBJ2-3	CASSPGLAGAVADTQYF	TGTGCCAGCAGTCCGGGACTAGCGGGAGCGGTTGCAGATACGCAGTATTTT
-	many	TRBV28	TRBJ1-1	CASSLYSRNTEAFF	TGTGCCAGCAGTTTATACAGCCGTAACACTGAAGCTTTCTTT
-	many	TRBV18	TRBJ2-3	CASSPLPLTDTQYF	TGTGCCAGCTCACCATTACCCCTTACAGATACGCAGTATTTT
-	many	TRBV15	TRBJ2-7	CATSIGRSGYEQYF	TGTGCCACCAGCATCGGACGGTCTGGTTACGAGCAGTACTTC
TRBD1	few	TRBV6-1	TRBJ1-4	CASSEDRVNEKLFF	TGTGCCAGCAGCGAAGACAGGGTAAATGAAAAACTGTTTTTT
TRBD2	many	TRBV12-3/TRBV12-4	TRBJ2-1	CASSLTGLAGGNEQFF	TGTGCCAGCAGTTTAACCGGACTAGCGGGGGGCAATGAGCAGTTCTTC
TRBD1	-	TRBV27	TRBJ1-5	CASSSPGQGSWRLWPQHF	TGTGCCAGCAGTTCGCCGGGACAGGGGTCCTGGAGGCTTTGGCCCCAGCATTTT
TRBD1	many	TRBV30	TRBJ2-1	CAWGTGFINEQFF	TGTGCCTGGGGGACAGGGTTTATCAATGAGCAGTTCTTC
TRBD2	few	TRBV20-1	TRBJ2-3	CSARAASGFPNTQYF	TGCAGTGCTAGAGCTGCTAGCGGGTTTCCAAATACGCAGTATTTT
TRBD1	-	TRBV28	TRBJ2-7	CASSALDRAHEQYF	TGTGCCAGCAGTGCATTGGACAGGGCCCACGAGCAGTACTTC
TRBD1	many	TRBV27	TRBJ2-3	CASSWQGEDTQYF	TGTGCCAGCAGTTGGCAGGGGGAAGATACGCAGTATTTT
TRBD1	-	TRBV28	TRBJ1-5	CASSLHFGTGGLQPQHF	TGTGCCAGCAGTCTCCATTTCGGGACAGGGGGCTTGCAGCCCCAGCATTTT
-	few	TRBV5-5	TRBJ2-7	CASSLVSDIYEQYF	TGTGCCAGCAGCTTGGTTTCAGATATCTACGAGCAGTACTTC
-	-	TRBV9	TRBJ1-4	CASSPGSDPNEKLFF	TGTGCCAGCAGCCCAGGGTCGGACCCGAATGAAAAACTGTTTTTT
TRBD2	few	TRBV6-1	TRBJ2-1	CASSLTGTRVVNEQFF	TGTGCCAGCAGTCTTACCGGGACTAGGGTCGTCAATGAGCAGTTCTTC
-	many	TRBV6-1	TRBJ2-3	CASSEGPSGPTDTQYF	TGTGCCAGCAGTGAAGGTCCCAGCGGCCCCACAGATACGCAGTATTTT
-	many	TRBV9	TRBJ1-6	CASSVADINSPLHF	TGTGCCAGCAGCGTAGCGGACATCAATTCACCCCTCCACTTT
-	many	TRBV28	TRBJ2-3	CASKDGSTDTQYF	TGTGCCAGCAAAGACGGAAGCACAGATACGCAGTATTTT
-	many	TRBV20-1	TRBJ1-6	CSARPRQDNSPLHF	TGCAGTGCTAGACCCCGACAGGATAATTCACCCCTCCACTTT
-	many	TRBV30	TRBJ2-5	CAWNTGRGQETQYF	TGTGCCTGGAATACGGGGAGAGGCCAAGAGACCCAGTACTTC
-	few	TRBV10-3	TRBJ1-2	CAIGRQEAGYTF	TGTGCCATCGGGAGACAGGAGGCTGGCTACACCTTC
-	few	TRBV7-9	TRBJ1-6	CASSRDRLNSPLHF	TGTGCCAGCAGCCGAGACAGGCTGAATTCACCCCTCCACTTT
TRBD2	many	TRBV27	TRBJ2-5	CASSLRREMETQYF	TGTGCCAGCAGTTTGAGGCGGGAGATGGAGACCCAGTACTTC
TRBD2	many	TRBV11-2	TRBJ2-5	CASSQRERGETQYF	TGTGCCAGCAGCCAGCGGGAGAGAGGAGAGACCCAGTACTTC
TRBD2	-	TRBV4-2	TRBJ2-3	CASSPIGGLAGTDTQYF	TGTGCCAGCAGCCCGATTGGGGGACTAGCTGGAACAGATACGCAGTATTTT
-	-	TRBV6-2/TRBV6-3	TRBJ2-5	CASRPLATQETQYF	TGTGCCAGCAGACCCCTAGCGACCCAAGAGACCCAGTACTTC
-	many	TRBV11-3	TRBJ1-1	CASSPPREYMNTEAFF	TGTGCCAGCAGCCCCCCCAGGGAGTACATGAACACTGAAGCTTTCTTT
-	few	TRBV4-1	TRBJ1-1	CASSQAGGPRPNTEAFF	TGCGCCAGCAGCCAAGCCGGCGGGCCACGGCCGAACACTGAAGCTTTCTTT
-	many	TRBV28	TRBJ1-5	CASSWTRNQPQHF	TGTGCCAGCAGCTGGACACGAAATCAGCCCCAGCATTTT
TRBD2	many	TRBV5-5	TRBJ2-1	CASSRVPGLAGGYNEQFF	TGTGCCAGCAGCCGAGTCCCGGGACTAGCGGGAGGGTACAATGAGCAGTTCTTC
-	-	TRBV5-5	TRBJ2-1	CASSLVDRVEQFF	TGTGCCAGCAGCTTGGTTGATCGTGTTGAGCAGTTCTTC
TRBD2	few	TRBV6-1	TRBJ2-1	CASSKGTSGMGNEQFF	TGTGCCAGCAGTAAGGGGACTAGCGGTATGGGCAATGAGCAGTTCTTC
TRBD2	few	TRBV6-1	TRBJ2-2	CASTGGNKDAGELFF	TGTGCCAGCACCGGGGGGAACAAGGACGCCGGGGAGCTGTTTTTT
-	few	TRBV19	TRBJ2-1	CASSRPRGLIYNEQFF	TGTGCCAGTAGTCGACCCCGGGGCCTAATATACAATGAGCAGTTCTTC
-	many	TRBV20-1	TRBJ2-7	CSAHSDGPYEQYF	TGCAGTGCACATTCGGACGGCCCCTACGAGCAGTACTTC
-	few	TRBV6-1	TRBJ1-2	CASSLDLAHGYTF	TGTGCCAGCAGCCTTGATTTAGCCCATGGCTACACCTTC
-	many	TRBV7-8	TRBJ2-7	CASSLGDPYEQYF	TGTGCCAGCAGCTTAGGAGACCCCTACGAGCAGTACTTC
-	many	TRBV20-1	TRBJ1-1	CSAGRMNTEAFF	TGCAGTGCCGGACGGATGAACACTGAAGCTTTCTTT
-	few	TRBV19	TRBJ1-1	CASSMLGAQGIVEAFF	TGTGCCAGTAGTATGTTGGGGGCGCAAGGTATTGTTGAAGCTTTCTTT
-	many	TRBV24-1	TRBJ1-5	CATSDRPDQPQHF	TGTGCCACCAGCGACAGGCCCGATCAGCCCCAGCATTTT
-	-	TRBV25-1	TRBJ2-3	CASSSVADTQYF	TGTGCCAGCAGTTCCGTCGCAGATACGCAGTATTTT
TRBD1	many	TRBV3-1	TRBJ2-1	CASSRDRYNEQFF	TGTGCCAGCAGCAGGGACAGGTACAATGAGCAGTTCTTC
TRBD1	many	TRBV27	TRBJ2-1	CASRGQGYNEQFF	TGTGCCAGCAGGGGACAGGGGTATAATGAGCAGTTCTTC
TRBD1	many	TRBV29-1	TRBJ2-4	CSVERRQGAEAKNIQYF	TGCAGCGTAGAAAGAAGACAGGGGGCCGAGGCCAAAAACATTCAGTACTTC
-	-	TRBV9	TRBJ2-4	CASSVGTLVAKNIQYF	TGTGCCAGCAGCGTCGGGACACTAGTAGCCAAAAACATTCAGTACTTC
-	many	TRBV10-2	TRBJ2-1	CASSTRGAGKGFNEQFF	TGCGCCAGCAGTACCAGGGGGGCGGGAAAGGGGTTCAATGAGCAGTTCTTC
-	few	TRBV20-1	TRBJ2-6	CSASLGGRGANVLTF	TGCAGTGCTTCTTTGGGGGGCCGTGGGGCCAACGTCCTGACTTTC
-	many	TRBV30	TRBJ1-2	CAWTGVDGYTF	TGTGCCTGGACCGGGGTGGATGGCTACACCTTC
TRBD1	-	TRBV12-3/TRBV12-4	TRBJ2-2	CASSPRDRFTGELFF	TGTGCCAGCAGTCCCCGGGACAGATTCACCGGGGAGCTGTTTTTT